These 8 T cell receptor beta chains were all obtained from the same sample, sequenced in a study of T cells in narcolepsy. Sequenced by immunoSEQ multiplex PCR; TCRdb stores in-frame clones only, minus some. The profile covers more than 30,000 clones, with 83% appearing a single time and 2.6% taken by the ten largest. Specimen: CD45RA- memory CD4+ T cells from PBMCs. All receptors derive from a human donor with narcolepsy.

The genes are TRBV6-1 and TRBJ2-5; D uncertain. The end of the DNA fits TRBJ2-7 better, so the J call may be wrong. This CDR3 is 14 amino acids long. Germline CDR1 MNHNS, CDR2 SASEGT. CDR3 residues: CASSVPGQEYEQYF. The CDR3 DNA sequence: TGTGCCAGCAGTGTGCCGGGTCAAGAATACGAGCAGTACTTC.

The V gene is TRBV9, the J gene TRBJ1-6; the D is unclear. Between the trimmed V and J ends, which lost 4 bases and 4 bases, there was a span of 3 bases. The CDR3 runs 12 residues. Per germline, CDR1 SGDLS and CDR2 YYNGEE. The CDR3 DNA follows: TGTGCCAGCAGCCTTTATAATTCACCCCTCCACTTT. It is translated as CASSLYNSPLHF. The complete variable domain, with remaining parts taken from reference TRBV9 and TRBJ1-6, reads DSGVTQTPKHLITATGQRVTLRCSPRSGDLSVYWYQQSLDQGLQFLIQYYNGEERAKGNILERFSAQQFPDLHSELNLSSLELGDSALYFCASSLYNSPLHFGNGTRLTVT.

The gene calls are TRBV5-5 and TRBJ1-4; 11 nucleotides line up with TRBD1. This CDR3 region has 14 residues. V was clipped by 0 bases and J by 16 bases; unmatched bases: 8. Germline V gene sequence: CDR1 SGHKS, CDR2 YYEKEE (reference sequence). The CDR3 is CASSLDGQGADGFF. The CDR3 bases are TGTGCCAGCAGCTTGGACGGACAGGGGGCCGACGGGTTTTTT.

The rearrangement links TRBV28 to TRBJ2-7, with TRBD2 matching 8 bases. Germline CDR1 reads MDHEN; CDR2 reads SYDVKM. This CDR3 has 14 amino acids. Trimming removed 5 bases from V and 3 bases from J; junction bases left unmatched: 6. The CDR3 DNA follows: TGTGCCAGCAGTCCACCCGGGGGGGACTACGAGCAGTACTTC. This encodes CASSPPGGDYEQYF.

The CDR3 reads CSASDNYGYTF. The CDR3 DNA reads as TGCAGTGCTAGCGATAACTATGGCTACACCTTC. The chain is built from TRBV20-1 and TRBJ1-2, with D unclear. Germline values: CDR1 DFQATT, CDR2 SNEGSKA (reference sequence). V was shortened by 3 bases and J by 1 base, with 3 bases between the two germline ends. The CDR3 has 11 amino acids.

This clone was seen just once. The rearrangement uses TRBV6-1 and TRBJ1-3; perhaps TRBD1 as D (5 bases). Trimming left V 3 bases short and J 4 bases short, with 13 bases between. There are 15 residues in the CDR3. Germline V CDR1 and CDR2: MNHNS, SASEGT. The CDR3 region is CASSEAKGLGNTIYF. The DNA for the CDR3 is TGTGCCAGCAGTGAGGCAAAGGGGCTAGGAAACACCATATATTTT.

The rearrangement uses TRBV19 and TRBJ2-3, with 9 bases matching TRBD1. This CDR3 is built from 14 residues. V trimming: 4 bases; J trimming: 4 bases; junction bases outside the gene matches: 3. CDR1 and CDR2 from the germline V gene are LNHDA and SQIVND (reference sequence). CDR3 nucleotide sequence: TGTGCCAGTAGTAATACAGGGGGCCCAGATACGCAGTATTTT. As protein: CASSNTGGPDTQYF.

This chain joins TRBV2 and TRBJ2-1; 8 nucleotides line up with TRBD2. Trimming at V came to 11 bases and at J to 3 bases, leaving 3 bases not matched to a gene. There are 12 residues in the CDR3. Germline V gene lookup returns CDR1 SNHLY and CDR2 FYNNEI. The CDR3 nucleotides read TGTGCCTCGACTAGCGACTACAATGAGCAGTTCTTC. The encoded protein is CASTSDYNEQFF. Using reference TRBV2 and TRBJ2-1 for the parts outside the CDR3, the full variable domain is EPEVTQTPSHQVTQMGQEVILRCVPISNHLYFYWYRQILGQKVEFLVSFYNNEISEKSEIFDDQFSVERPDGSNFTLKIRSTKLEDSAMYFCASTSDYNEQFFGPGTRLTVL.